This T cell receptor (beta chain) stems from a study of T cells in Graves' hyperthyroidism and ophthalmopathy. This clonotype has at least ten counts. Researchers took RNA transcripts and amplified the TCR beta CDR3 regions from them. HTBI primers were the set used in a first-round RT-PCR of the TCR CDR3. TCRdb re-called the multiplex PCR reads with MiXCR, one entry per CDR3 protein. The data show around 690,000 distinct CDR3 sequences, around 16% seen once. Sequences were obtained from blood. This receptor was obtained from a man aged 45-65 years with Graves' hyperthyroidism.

CDR3 residues: CASSIDLVREGGNNEQFF. In DNA form, the CDR3 reads TGTGCCAGTAGTATAGATCTGGTGCGGGAGGGAGGGAACAATGAGCAGTTCTTC. This chain connects TRBV19 to TRBJ2-1, with 9 bases identical to TRBD2. Germline CDR1 is LNHDA and CDR2 is SQIVND (reference sequence). The ends lost 0 bases at V and 5 bases at J; junction bases unmatched: 11. CDR3 length equals 18 residues.